Listed below are T cell receptor beta chains from one sample, sequenced in a study of cytomegalovirus exposure and HLA in healthy donors. Repertoires were generated with immunoSEQ multiplex PCR, while TCRdb's copy carries only in-frame clones and drops some. The table lists around 180,000 clones, 60% to 80% of them singletons. Material for sequencing was PBMCs. These receptors all stem from a woman between 45 and 65 years old in good health and CMV-seropositive. The CDR3 runs from the conserved cysteine through the conserved F or W.

v_gene: TRBV6-1
j_gene: TRBJ1-4
CDR3aa: CASERSENEKLFF

v_gene: TRBV4-1
j_gene: TRBJ2-7
CDR3aa: CASSQDTRVGEQYF

v_gene: TRBV19
j_gene: TRBJ2-3
CDR3aa: CASSSRLAGGITDTQYF

v_gene: TRBV7-6
j_gene: TRBJ2-5
CDR3aa: CASSLDRAPGETQYF

v_gene: TRBV4-2
j_gene: TRBJ2-7
CDR3aa: CASSQPLLRGYEQYF

v_gene: TRBV7-9
j_gene: TRBJ2-3
CDR3aa: CASSFSGAGDTQYF

v_gene: TRBV14
j_gene: TRBJ2-3
CDR3aa: CASSQDPGTSVGLGADTQYF

v_gene: TRBV5-1
j_gene: TRBJ1-6
CDR3aa: CASNEPGANSPLHF

v_gene: TRBV4-1
j_gene: TRBJ1-5
CDR3aa: CASSQDRVRDRGPDQPQHF

v_gene: TRBV7-9
j_gene: TRBJ2-1
CDR3aa: CASSPWSGGRNEQFF

v_gene: TRBV18
j_gene: TRBJ1-5
CDR3aa: CASSPSRGGNQPQHF

v_gene: TRBV5-1
j_gene: TRBJ1-1
CDR3aa: CASSFPRDRESPEAFF

v_gene: TRBV2
j_gene: TRBJ2-3
CDR3aa: CASSERGGATDTQYF

v_gene: TRBV27
j_gene: TRBJ1-6
CDR3aa: CASSLRTGQKGSPLHF

v_gene: TRBV13
j_gene: TRBJ1-4
CDR3aa: CASRSEADEKLFF

v_gene: TRBV2
j_gene: TRBJ2-7
CDR3aa: CASRGVGYEQYF

v_gene: TRBV7-9
j_gene: TRBJ2-7
CDR3aa: CASGYTGGYEQYF

v_gene: TRBV30
j_gene: TRBJ1-5
CDR3aa: CAWSAGWDQPQHF

v_gene: TRBV5-1
j_gene: TRBJ2-3
CDR3aa: CASSLVLGRSTDTQYF

v_gene: TRBV7-3
j_gene: TRBJ2-7
CDR3aa: CASSTAYEQYF

v_gene: TRBV27
j_gene: TRBJ1-1
CDR3aa: CASSFSMNTEAFF

v_gene: TRBV6-5
j_gene: TRBJ1-3
CDR3aa: CASRVETGSGNTIYF

v_gene: TRBV11-2
j_gene: TRBJ2-7
CDR3aa: CASSHWTSGSSYEQYF

v_gene: TRBV5-4
j_gene: TRBJ1-6
CDR3aa: CASSLGQGSPAPLHF

v_gene: TRBV6-1
j_gene: TRBJ2-7
CDR3aa: CASRTGGKDEQYF

v_gene: TRBV2
j_gene: TRBJ2-2
CDR3aa: CASSRTGGRASNTGELFF

v_gene: TRBV7-6
j_gene: TRBJ1-4
CDR3aa: CASSYRMTNEKLFF

v_gene: TRBV12-5
j_gene: TRBJ2-1
CDR3aa: CASGLAGLAKGRNEQFF

v_gene: TRBV2
j_gene: TRBJ2-3
CDR3aa: CASSPDRGRTDTQYF

v_gene: TRBV7-6
j_gene: TRBJ2-5
CDR3aa: CASSIERGEETQYF

v_gene: TRBV21-1
j_gene: TRBJ2-3
CDR3aa: CASSRQAPSTDTQYF

v_gene: TRBV19
j_gene: TRBJ1-2
CDR3aa: CASSTFYRGNYGYTF

v_gene: TRBV7-8
j_gene: TRBJ2-2
CDR3aa: CASSRGTNTGELFF

v_gene: TRBV5-1
j_gene: TRBJ2-1
CDR3aa: CASSSPIQAGGSYNEQFF

v_gene: TRBV9
j_gene: TRBJ1-3
CDR3aa: CASSRQTGTQGEAGNTIYF